Below are 22 T cell receptor beta chains sequenced from a single sample in a study of OX40 agonist ivuxolimab in advanced cancers. Only in-frame clones appear in the TCRdb table, and some are missing; sequencing was by immunoSEQ multiplex PCR. The table lists 20,000 to 25,000 clones, about nine tenths of them singletons, with about 31% in the top ten. The specimen comprised CD4+ or CD8+ T cells sorted from blood, sampled in a trial of the OX40 agonist ivuxolimab. These receptor sequences come from an adult with an advanced solid tumor such as melanoma, head and neck, liver or kidney cancer.

This rearrangement joins TRBV18 to TRBJ2-2; D not certain. The CDR3 runs 16 residues. The V end lost 6 bases, the J end lost 0 bases, and 14 bases lay between the germline ends. The germline V gene has CDR1 KGHSH and CDR2 LQKENI. The CDR3 sequence is CASSPQTGANTGELFF. The CDR3 DNA follows: TGTGCCAGCTCCCCCCAGACTGGAGCGAACACCGGGGAGCTGTTTTTT.

The rearrangement uses TRBV4-3 and TRBJ1-1, with D possibly TRBD1 on 6 matching bases. The CDR3 runs 11 residues. CDR1 is LGHNA and CDR2 is YSLEER in the germline V gene. V was cut by 2 bases and J by 13 bases, with 11 bases left in between. The CDR3 DNA is TGCGCCAGCAGCCAAAACAGGGTTCTTTTCTTT. This gives the protein CASSQNRVLFF.

This clone was detected a few times. Germline and junction disagree at one end, which may indicate a read error. The chain carries TRBV10-3 and TRBJ1-1, with no clear D. Germline V gene sequence: CDR1 ENHRY, CDR2 SYGVKD. The CDR3 contains 15 residues. CDR3 residues: CAISESSVMNAEAFF. The DNA of the CDR3 is TGTGCCATCAGTGAGTCTTCGGTCATGAACGCTGAAGCTTTCTTT.

V and J are TRBV7-9 and TRBJ2-3; D uncertain. This CDR3 spans 14 amino acids. Trimming took off 5 bases at V and 4 bases at J, with 13 bases between the two ends. In germline, CDR1 is SEHNR, CDR2 FQNEAQ (reference sequence). The chain's CDR3 is CASSPTQEPDTQYF. For the CDR3, the DNA is TGTGCCAGCAGCCCGACTCAGGAACCAGATACGCAGTATTTT.

This chain links TRBV6-6 with TRBJ2-7, with 11 positions matching TRBD1. The CDR3 length is 14 residues. V dropped 5 bases and J dropped 4; count of bases not matched to a gene: 4. Germline V lookup: CDR1 MNHNY, CDR2 SVGAGI (reference sequence). CDR3 residues: CASSKGQGVYEQYF. The DNA for the CDR3 is TGTGCCAGCAGTAAGGGACAGGGGGTATACGAGCAGTACTTC.

This clone was counted only a few times. This rearrangement joins TRBV7-9 to TRBJ1-1; a weak D match, TRBD1 (5 bases). The germline V and J ends were trimmed by 2 bases and 4 bases, with 14 bases remaining between them. In germline, CDR1 is SEHNR, CDR2 FQNEAQ (reference sequence). The CDR3 covers 15 residues. DNA of the CDR3: TGTGCCAGCAGCTTATTATTTCGGGGGACCACTGAAGCTTTCTTT. Translated: CASSLLFRGTTEAFF.

This chain's CDR3 is CASSGGGQNTEAFF. DNA of the CDR3: TGTGCCAGCAGCGGAGGGGGGCAGAACACTGAAGCTTTCTTT. This sequence joins TRBV5-4 and TRBJ1-1; TRBD1 is a possible D gene (6 bases). Germline-derived CDR1 and CDR2 are SGHNT and YYREEE (reference sequence). CDR3 length equals 14 residues. Deletions cut 4 bases from V and 1 base from J, with 11 bases between.

This chain connects TRBV6-6 to TRBJ1-5, with D possibly being TRBD1 (5 bases). Germline V gives CDR1 MNHNY, CDR2 SVGAGI (reference sequence). The V end lost 4 bases, the J end lost 0 bases, and 13 bases lay between the germline ends. The CDR3 consists of 16 residues. The CDR3 sequence is CASSWIGTVSNQPQHF. The CDR3 nucleotides read TGTGCCAGCAGTTGGATAGGGACGGTTAGCAATCAGCCCCAGCATTTT.

V is TRBV5-6 and J is TRBJ1-4; a weak D match, TRBD1 (6 bases). Germline loops: CDR1 SGHDT, CDR2 YYEEEE. The germline V and J ends were trimmed by 4 bases and 5 bases, with 12 bases remaining between them. The CDR3 sequence is 14 residues long. The CDR3 protein is CASSPQTGNEKLFF. CDR3 DNA sequence: TGTGCCAGCAGCCCACAAACAGGGAATGAAAAACTGTTTTTT.

The rearrangement joins TRBV7-9 to TRBJ1-3; weak D call: TRBD1 (6 bases). V lost 2 bases, J lost 4 bases, and 12 bases lay in between. This CDR3 spans 15 amino acids. Germline values: CDR1 SEHNR, CDR2 FQNEAQ (reference sequence). DNA for the CDR3: TGTGCCAGCAGCTTATGGGGGGCAACGGGAAACACCATATATTTT. Its protein product is CASSLWGATGNTIYF.

This rearrangement joins TRBV2 to TRBJ2-2; 7 nucleotides align to TRBD1. Germline V gene lookup returns CDR1 SNHLY and CDR2 FYNNEI. Losses at the gene ends were 5 bases for V and 3 bases for J; bases not matched to a gene: 6. The CDR3 extends over 15 amino acids. The CDR3, as DNA: TGTGCCAGCAGTCGAAAAACAGGGGACACCGGGGAGCTGTTTTTT. Translation: CASSRKTGDTGELFF.

The CDR3 protein is CASSETGYEQYF. CDR3 nucleotides: TGCGCCAGCAGCGAGACAGGGTACGAGCAGTACTTC. This chain connects TRBV5-1 to TRBJ2-7; 7 positions match TRBD1. V was clipped by 4 bases and J by 4 bases; unmatched bases: 2. Germline values: CDR1 SGHRS, CDR2 YFSETQ. This CDR3 comprises 12 residues. Looking up the rest from reference TRBV5-1 and TRBJ2-7 gives the full variable domain: KAGVTQTPRYLIKTRGQQVTLSCSPISGHRSVSWYQQTPGQGLQFLFEYFSETQRNKGNFPGRFSGRQFSNSRSEMNVSTLELGDSALYLCASSETGYEQYFGPGTRLTVT.

This rearrangement joins TRBV7-7 to TRBJ2-2; maybe TRBD2 (5 bases). The CDR3 consists of 14 residues. Trimming left V 5 bases short and J 4 bases short, with 11 bases between. Germline CDR1 is SSHAT and CDR2 is FNYEAQ (reference sequence). CDR3 nucleotide sequence: TGTGCCAGCAGCCGGGAAGCCTTCACCGGGGAGCTGTTTTTT. Protein product: CASSREAFTGELFF.

The V call is TRBV30, the J call TRBJ2-1; no definite D call. Trimming removed 2 bases from V and 6 bases from J, with 5 bases in between. The CDR3 consists of 11 residues. The germline gives CDR1 GTSNPN, CDR2 SVGIG (reference sequence). DNA of the CDR3: TGTGCCTGGAGTCAATCCAATGAGCAGTTCTTC. Translating gives CAWSQSNEQFF.

The chain carries TRBV7-9 and TRBJ2-7; 8 bases line up with TRBD2. The junction had 3 bases not matched to a gene; V was cut back by 3 bases and J by 2 bases. This CDR3 is built from 14 residues. CDR1 SEHNR and CDR2 FQNEAQ come from the germline V gene (reference sequence). CDR3 sequence: CASSFTSGTYEQYF. The CDR3 DNA sequence: TGTGCCAGCAGCTTCACTAGCGGAACCTACGAGCAGTACTTC.

The chain joins TRBV30 to TRBJ2-1; D remains ambiguous. This CDR3 spans 10 amino acids. Germline V gene lookup returns CDR1 GTSNPN and CDR2 SVGIG (reference sequence). The ends were cut back, 5 bases at V and 6 bases at J, with 5 bases in the middle. CDR3: CAWSANEQFF. For the CDR3, the DNA is TGTGCCTGGTCCGCCAATGAGCAGTTCTTC.

This clone has just a few counts. The chain carries TRBV5-4 and TRBJ2-1; 7 nucleotides line up with TRBD1. The CDR3 runs to 15 residues. Trimming removed 2 bases from V and 7 bases from J; junction bases left unmatched: 9. Germline-derived CDR1 and CDR2 are SGHNT and YYREEE (reference sequence). The CDR3 reads CASSLRGGRRNEQFF. CDR3 DNA: TGTGCCAGCAGCTTAAGAGGGGGCCGGAGGAATGAGCAGTTCTTC.

This chain links TRBV30 with TRBJ1-1; no firm D call. This CDR3 comprises 13 residues. With 8 bases removed from V and 5 bases from J, the gap between germline ends came to 18 bases. Looked up from germline, CDR1 is GTSNPN and CDR2 is SVGIG (reference sequence). CDR3 sequence (DNA): TGTGCCGCTGGGCCTAAACTTCGTACTGAAGCTTTCTTT. Translation: CAAGPKLRTEAFF.

The V call is TRBV7-2, the J call TRBJ2-7, with TRBD1 identical over 9 bases. The CDR3 length is 14 residues. The V segment lost 4 bases and the J segment 3 bases; nucleotides outside the gene matches: 4. Germline V gives CDR1 SGHTA, CDR2 FQGNSA. CDR3 nucleotides: TGTGCCAGCAGCTCCAAGGGACAGGGCTACGAGCAGTACTTC. As protein: CASSSKGQGYEQYF.

The chain combines TRBV19 with TRBJ2-3; the match to TRBD1 covers 7 bases. Per germline, CDR1 LNHDA and CDR2 SQIVND (reference sequence). The CDR3 length is 16 residues. V shed 6 bases, J shed 0 bases, and the junction held 9 bases outside the gene matches. The CDR3 protein is CASSRRTGLSTDTQYF. CDR3 nucleotides: TGTGCCAGTAGCAGAAGGACAGGATTAAGCACAGATACGCAGTATTTT.

The rearrangement links TRBV6-6 to TRBJ2-2, with a possible D match to TRBD1 (6 bases). Trimming left V 1 base short and J 3 bases short, with 12 bases between. The CDR3 covers 16 residues. Germline V CDR1 and CDR2: MNHNY, SVGAGI (reference sequence). CDR3 amino acids: CASSYYRVGDTGELFF. The CDR3, as DNA: TGTGCCAGCAGTTACTACAGGGTAGGGGACACCGGGGAGCTGTTTTTT.

The chain links TRBV19 to TRBJ2-2, with D tentatively TRBD1 (6 bases). The length of the CDR3 is 16 residues. The germline CDR1 and CDR2 sequences are LNHDA and SQIVND (reference sequence). The ends were cut back, 9 bases at V and 0 bases at J, with 17 bases in the middle. CDR3 nucleotide sequence: TGTGCCAGCACAATCCACAGGGAGCCGAACACCGGGGAGCTGTTTTTT. This sequence encodes CASTIHREPNTGELFF.